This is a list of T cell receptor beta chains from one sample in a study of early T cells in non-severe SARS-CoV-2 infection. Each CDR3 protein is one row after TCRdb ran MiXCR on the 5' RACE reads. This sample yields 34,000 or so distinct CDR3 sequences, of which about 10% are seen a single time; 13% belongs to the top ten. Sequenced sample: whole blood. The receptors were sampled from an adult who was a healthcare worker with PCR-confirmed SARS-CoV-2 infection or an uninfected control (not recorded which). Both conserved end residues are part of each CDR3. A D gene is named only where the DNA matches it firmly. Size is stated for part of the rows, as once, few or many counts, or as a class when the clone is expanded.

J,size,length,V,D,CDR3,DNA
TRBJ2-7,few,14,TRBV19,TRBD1,CASRTTGETYEQYF,TGTGCCAGCCGAACGACAGGGGAGACCTACGAGCAGTACTTC
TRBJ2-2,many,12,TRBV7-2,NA,CASSFWGGELFF,TGTGCCAGCAGCTTTTGGGGCGGGGAGCTGTTTTTT
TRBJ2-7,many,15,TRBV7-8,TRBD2,CASSLRWGGSYEQYF,TGTGCCAGCAGCTTAAGATGGGGCGGGAGCTACGAGCAGTACTTC
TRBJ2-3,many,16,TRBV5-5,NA,CASSLRPGWGTDTQYF,TGTGCCAGCAGCTTGCGGCCGGGTTGGGGCACAGATACGCAGTATTTT
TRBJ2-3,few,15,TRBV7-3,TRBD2,CASSRTSGDADTQYF,TGTGCCAGCAGCAGGACTAGCGGGGACGCAGATACGCAGTATTTT
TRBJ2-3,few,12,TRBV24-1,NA,CATSDWIDTQYF,TGTGCCACCAGTGATTGGATAGATACGCAGTATTTT
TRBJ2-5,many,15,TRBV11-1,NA,CASSSTGKAGETQYF,TGTGCCAGCAGTTCGACAGGGAAAGCGGGGGAGACCCAGTACTTC
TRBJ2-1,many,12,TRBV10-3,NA,CAISEGGNEQFF,TGTGCCATCAGCGAGGGGGGGAATGAGCAGTTCTTC
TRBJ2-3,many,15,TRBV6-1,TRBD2,CASSIAGQSTDTQYF,TGTGCCAGCAGTATAGCGGGCCAATCCACAGATACGCAGTATTTT
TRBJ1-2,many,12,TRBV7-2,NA,CASSLAGGSNTF,TGTGCCAGCAGCTTAGCAGGGGGGAGTAACACCTTC
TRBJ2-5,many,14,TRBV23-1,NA,CASSCGAHQETQYF,TGCGCCAGCAGTTGTGGAGCGCACCAAGAGACCCAGTACTTC
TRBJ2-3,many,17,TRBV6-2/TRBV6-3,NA,CASSYSLRGPSVDTQYF,TGTGCCAGCAGTTACTCGCTGCGGGGGCCTTCCGTGGATACGCAGTATTTT
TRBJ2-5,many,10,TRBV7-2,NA,CASSLETQYF,TGTGCCAGCAGCTTGGAGACCCAGTACTTC
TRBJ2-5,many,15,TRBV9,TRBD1,CASSGTGTKGETQYF,TGTGCCAGCAGCGGGACAGGGACGAAGGGGGAGACCCAGTACTTC
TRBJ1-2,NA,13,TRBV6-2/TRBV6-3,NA,CASSRTENYGYTF,TGTGCCAGCAGTAGGACTGAAAACTATGGCTACACCTTC
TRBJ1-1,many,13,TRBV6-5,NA,CASSYEVNTEAFF,TGTGCCAGCAGTTACGAGGTGAACACTGAAGCTTTCTTT
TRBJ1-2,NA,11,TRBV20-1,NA,CSARVFEGYTF,TGCAGTGCTAGAGTGTTTGAGGGCTACACCTTC
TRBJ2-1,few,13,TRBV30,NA,CAWNRERSNEQFF,TGTGCCTGGAACAGGGAGAGAAGCAATGAGCAGTTCTTC
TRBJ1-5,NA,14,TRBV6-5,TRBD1,CASSEQGANQPQHF,TGTGCCAGCAGCGAACAGGGGGCTAACCAGCCCCAGCATTTT
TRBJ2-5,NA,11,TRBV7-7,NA,CASSSEETQYF,TGTGCTAGCAGCTCTGAAGAGACCCAGTACTTC
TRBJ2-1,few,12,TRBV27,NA,CASSLVRSEQFF,TGTGCCAGCAGTTTAGTAAGGTCGGAGCAGTTCTTC
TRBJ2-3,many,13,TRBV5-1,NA,CASSFSKADTQYF,TGCGCCAGCAGCTTTTCGAAAGCAGATACGCAGTATTTT
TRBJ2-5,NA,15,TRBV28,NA,CASSAAGAGEETQYF,TGTGCCAGCAGTGCAGCCGGGGCCGGAGAGGAGACCCAGTACTTC
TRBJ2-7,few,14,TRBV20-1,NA,CSASLQGSSYEQYF,TGCAGTGCTAGCCTACAGGGCAGCTCCTACGAGCAGTACTTC
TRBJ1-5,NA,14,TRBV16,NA,CASSQSSLGQPQHF,TGTGCCAGCAGCCAATCATCGTTGGGTCAGCCCCAGCATTTT
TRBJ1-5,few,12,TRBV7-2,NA,CASSSPYQPQHF,TGTGCCAGCAGCTCACCTTATCAGCCCCAGCATTTT
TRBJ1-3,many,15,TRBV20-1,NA,CSARPRGSSGNTIYF,TGCAGTGCTAGACCGCGGGGCAGCTCTGGAAACACCATATATTTT